This TCR beta chain was obtained from a study of blood T cell repertoires in COVID-19. Whole-study context: PBMCs, B-cell-depleted T cells, or T cells were the source of the cDNA or gDNA that made up the material.

Clones were read by immunoSEQ multiplex PCR, and TCRdb kept only the in-frame ones, dropping some. Of about 200,000 clones listed, under 90% are singletons. Assignments of participants to cohorts depended upon their own reported clinical history. Between the trimmed V and J ends, which lost 4 bases and 6 bases, there was a span of 14 bases. This CDR3 is built from 13 residues. Looked up from germline, CDR1 is SGHNT and CDR2 is YYREEE (reference sequence). The chain joins TRBV5-4 to TRBJ2-7; D is unresolved. The sample comprised PBMCs or T cells enriched from blood (not recorded which). This clonotype was sampled from a woman aged 25 to 39 with acute COVID-19. CDR3 residues: CASSPGRVGEQYF. The CDR3 nucleotides read TGTGCCAGCAGCCCGGGTCGGGTAGGCGAGCAGTACTTC.